The present entry profiles one TCR beta chain with its context. Its antigen remains unidentified. This CDR3 comprises 16 residues. Germline CDR1 is MDHEN and CDR2 is SYDVKM. The J segment lost 6 bases and the V segment lost 2 bases, leaving 7 bases of the junction unmatched. This sample was taken from a study of T cell responses to AZD1222 COVID-19 vaccine. Study conclusions and caveats: Regions 160-218 and 743-854 dominated among vaccine-associated CD4 TCRs spanning spike. Within unmutated variant regions lay the reported targets of nearly half of spike-specific TCRs.

TCRdb's copy holds only in-frame clones and misses some; the assay was immunoSEQ multiplex PCR. This sample has nearly 110,000 clones, with approximately 90% found just once. The sequence came from an adult who received the AZD1222 COVID-19 vaccine. The sequencing used peripheral blood, collected 28 days after the second AZD1222 dose. The genes are TRBV28 and TRBJ1-6, with 7 nucleotides matching TRBD1. CDR3 nucleotide sequence: TGTGCCAGCAGTTTACATACCGGGACAGCTAATTCACCCCTCCACTTT. Its translation is CASSLHTGTANSPLHF.